Below, one T cell receptor beta chain is given with its context. No antigen is known for it. These data originate in a study of OX40 agonist ivuxolimab in advanced cancers. From germline, CDR1 is SNHLY and CDR2 FYNNEI. The CDR3 consists of 17 residues. Trimming removed 8 bases from V and 2 bases from J; junction bases left unmatched: 9. Study outcomes and limitations: With doses of 0.1 to 3.0 mg/kg, CD4+ and CD8+ blood T cells had undergone clonal expansion by week 6. Specificity for antigen went undetermined in the expanded peripheral T cells.

Measured with immunoSEQ multiplex PCR; TCRdb has only the in-frame clones, and not every one. The data contain some 62,000 clones, roughly 90% of them seen just once; the ten biggest clones take up less than 0.7%. Specimen: CD4+ or CD8+ T cells sorted from blood, collected in a trial of the OX40 agonist ivuxolimab. The chain has TRBV2 and TRBJ2-3, with 14 bases lining up with TRBD2. This TCR came from an adult with an advanced solid tumor such as melanoma, head and neck, liver or kidney cancer. The CDR3 here is CASRIGTSGGYTDTQYF. The CDR3 DNA reads TGTGCCAGCCGAATCGGGACTAGCGGGGGATACACAGATACGCAGTATTTT.